The 22 T cell receptor beta chains listed next were all sequenced from one sample in a study of T cells in localized non-small cell lung cancer. Here immunoSEQ multiplex PCR was the method, and the copy in TCRdb shows in-frame clones only, minus some. The table shows about 33,000 clones, with around 92% occurring only once. This specimen was peripheral blood, taken before any cancer treatment. These receptors all come from a female donor at least 60 years old with stage I lung adenocarcinoma.

The chain links TRBV19 to TRBJ2-3; TRBD2 might be the D (5 bases). Trimming took 3 bases from V and 6 from J, leaving 7 bases between them. The germline V gene encodes CDR1 LNHDA and CDR2 SQIVND (reference sequence). This CDR3 contains 12 residues. CDR3 residues: CASSIRGDTQYF. DNA for the CDR3: TGTGCCAGTAGTATCAGAGGGGATACGCAGTATTTT. The variable domain in full, completed from reference TRBV19 and TRBJ2-3, reads DGGITQSPKYLFRKEGQNVTLSCEQNLNHDAMYWYRQDPGQGLRLIYYSQIVNDFQKGDIAEGYSVSREKKESFPLTVTSAQKNPTAFYLCASSIRGDTQYFGPGTRLTVL.

This sequence joins TRBV25-1 and TRBJ2-7, with D unclear. The CDR3 spans 14 residues. Trimming stripped 4 bases from V and 4 bases from J, with 14 bases between. The germline gives CDR1 MGHDK, CDR2 SYGVNS. The CDR3 coding sequence is TGTGCCAGCAGTGTAGGCAGCAGCAGATACGAGCAGTACTTC. Translation gives CASSVGSSRYEQYF.

The CDR3 sequence is CASSQEGRQGHRTF. Here the CDR3 DNA reads TGCGCCAGCAGCCAAGAAGGGAGACAGGGGCATCGCACCTTC. The chain has TRBV4-3 and TRBJ1-2; TRBD1 agrees at 8 bases. V lost 0 bases, J lost 13 bases, and 10 bases stayed unmatched. The CDR3 length is 14 residues. From germline, CDR1 is LGHNA and CDR2 YSLEER.

The chain combines TRBV6-5 with TRBJ1-1, with 9 bases matching TRBD1. The length of the CDR3 is 13 residues. CDR1 and CDR2 from the germline V gene are MNHEY and SVGAGI. After removal of 6 bases from V and 1 base from J, the junction contained 0 bases not matched to a gene. The CDR3 loop is CASRDRGNTEAFF. The CDR3 region has the DNA TGTGCCAGCAGGGACAGGGGGAACACTGAAGCTTTCTTT.

The chain links TRBV30 to TRBJ2-7; 8 nucleotides align to TRBD1. Germline values: CDR1 GTSNPN, CDR2 SVGIG (reference sequence). Trimming at V came to 3 bases and at J to 3 bases, leaving 7 bases not matched to a gene. The CDR3 loop spans 14 amino acids. DNA of the CDR3: TGTGCCTGGAGCCTTGGACAGGGTAACTACGAGCAGTACTTC. Amino acid sequence: CAWSLGQGNYEQYF.

The rearrangement links TRBV6-5 to TRBJ2-3, with 9 bases lining up with TRBD1. The CDR3 is 15 amino acids. CDR1 and CDR2 from the germline V gene are MNHEY and SVGAGI. J lost 2 bases, V lost 4 bases, and 4 bases had no gene match. The CDR3 loop is CASSSGTGFTDTQYF. For the CDR3, the DNA is TGTGCCAGCAGTTCCGGGACAGGGTTCACAGATACGCAGTATTTT.

The genes are TRBV7-2 and TRBJ2-1; maybe TRBD1 (6 bases). V was cut by 4 bases and J by 8 bases, with 12 bases left in between. Germline-derived CDR1 and CDR2 are SGHTA and FQGNSA. The CDR3 is 13 residues long. The CDR3 sequence: CASSSGQLHEQFF. The CDR3 coding sequence is TGTGCCAGCAGCTCGGGACAACTACATGAGCAGTTCTTC.

This chain uses TRBV30 with TRBJ2-6, with TRBD1 matching 8 bases. V shed 7 bases, J shed 4 bases, and the junction held 6 bases outside the gene matches. This CDR3 contains 14 residues. Per the germline V gene, CDR1 is GTSNPN and CDR2 is SVGIG (reference sequence). CDR3 residues: CAYKTGAGANVLTF. CDR3 sequence (DNA): TGTGCCTACAAGACAGGGGCCGGGGCCAACGTCCTGACTTTC.

The chain combines TRBV6-1 with TRBJ1-2, with 7 positions matching TRBD1. CDR3 size: 15 residues. J was trimmed by 5 bases and V by 3 bases; bases with no gene match: 9. Germline V gene data show CDR1 as MNHNS and CDR2 as SASEGT. CDR3 DNA: TGTGCCAGCAGTGACGGAGAGGGGGCAAAGTATGGCTACACCTTC. Protein sequence: CASSDGEGAKYGYTF.

This sequence joins TRBV5-6 and TRBJ1-5; TRBD1 aligns across 9 bases. This CDR3 spans 19 amino acids. Germline V gene sequence: CDR1 SGHDT, CDR2 YYEEEE. The V segment lost 8 bases and the J segment 0 bases; nucleotides outside the gene matches: 18. CDR3: CARVSSPGQGLYSNQPQHF. The CDR3 nucleotides read TGTGCCAGGGTCTCCAGCCCGGGACAGGGCTTATATAGCAATCAGCCCCAGCATTTT.

This chain joins TRBV11-2 and TRBJ2-1; D remains ambiguous. V was cut by 1 base and J by 5 bases, with 9 bases left in between. This CDR3 has 14 amino acids. The germline CDR1 and CDR2 sequences are SGHAT and FQNNGV. Here the CDR3 DNA reads TGTGCCAGCAGCTTAGTGATCGTCAACAATGAGCAGTTCTTC. This translates into CASSLVIVNNEQFF.

This chain links TRBV20-1 with TRBJ1-4; perhaps TRBD1 as D (5 bases). The CDR3 length is 11 residues. Germline loops: CDR1 DFQATT, CDR2 SNEGSKA (reference sequence). The CDR3 DNA follows: TGCAGCTCCAGGGATAATGAAAAACTGTTTTTT. The encoded protein is CSSRDNEKLFF.

The chain has TRBV28 and TRBJ2-2, with 9 bases identical to TRBD1. J lost 4 bases, V lost 5 bases, and 8 bases had no gene match. There are 16 residues in the CDR3. Germline values: CDR1 MDHEN, CDR2 SYDVKM. The CDR3 is CASSPGDRVLTGELFF. As DNA, the CDR3 is TGTGCCAGCAGTCCAGGGGACAGGGTACTCACCGGGGAGCTGTTTTTT.

The chain carries TRBV7-3 and TRBJ2-3, with TRBD2 matching 8 bases. Germline V gene sequence: CDR1 SGHTA, CDR2 FQGTGA. Losses at the gene ends were 2 bases for V and 5 bases for J; bases not matched to a gene: 6. The CDR3 spans 15 residues. CDR3 sequence (DNA): TGTGCCAGCAGCTTAGCCGGGGGGGCGGGAGATACGCAGTATTTT. Its translation is CASSLAGGAGDTQYF. Variable domain in full (rest from reference TRBV7-3 and TRBJ2-3): GAGVSQTPSNKVTEKGKYVELRCDPISGHTALYWYRQSLGQGPEFLIYFQGTGAADDSGLPNDRFFAVRPEGSVSTLKIQRTERGDSAVYLCASSLAGGAGDTQYFGPGTRLTVL.

This rearrangement joins TRBV7-8 to TRBJ1-2; D is possibly TRBD1 (6 bases). The CDR3 is 14 residues long. Germline V gene lookup returns CDR1 SGHVS and CDR2 FQNEAQ. Trimming cost V 6 bases and J 4 bases, with 15 bases left between them. CDR3: CASSYTTGGYGYTF. CDR3 nucleotides: TGTGCCAGCAGTTATACGACAGGTGGCTATGGCTACACCTTC.

The chain links TRBV28 to TRBJ1-2, with 7 bases fitting TRBD1. The CDR3 is 15 amino acids. Germline CDR1 reads MDHEN; CDR2 reads SYDVKM. The trim removed 8 bases at V and 6 bases at J, leaving 15 bases unmatched. The CDR3 bases are TGTGCCAGCGGGGTGACAGGGATGAATGAGAATGGCTACACCTTC. Translated: CASGVTGMNENGYTF.

The gene calls are TRBV7-3 and TRBJ2-1, with D tentatively TRBD2 (7 bases). This CDR3 is built from 15 residues. V was cut by 5 bases and J by 4 bases, with 15 bases left in between. CDR1 and CDR2 (germline): SGHTA, FQGTGA. The CDR3 spells CASSQGRGTYNEQFF. In DNA form, the CDR3 reads TGTGCCAGCAGCCAGGGGCGGGGGACATACAATGAGCAGTTCTTC.

The V call is TRBV27, the J call TRBJ1-3; 8 bases are a match to TRBD1. CDR1 MNHEY and CDR2 SMNVEV come from the germline V gene (reference sequence). The CDR3 has 18 residues. J lost 3 bases, V lost 7 bases, and 17 bases had no gene match. The CDR3 loop reads CASNFLKPRDRGGNTIYF. CDR3 bases: TGTGCCAGCAATTTCCTCAAACCCCGCGACAGGGGTGGAAACACCATATATTTT.

In nucleotides, the CDR3 is TGTGCCAGCAGCCCTATACAGAACACCGGGGAGCTGTTTTTT. Its protein is CASSPIQNTGELFF. The chain combines TRBV9 with TRBJ2-2, with unresolved D. The germline gives CDR1 SGDLS, CDR2 YYNGEE. The CDR3 is 14 residues long. V shed 4 bases and J shed 1 base, with 8 bases lying between them.

This chain links TRBV5-6 with TRBJ1-2; perhaps TRBD1 as D (5 bases). This CDR3 has 15 amino acids. The V end lost 4 bases, the J end lost 2 bases, and 15 bases lay between the germline ends. CDR1 and CDR2 (germline): SGHDT, YYEEEE. DNA of the CDR3: TGTGCCAGCAGCATTCGGGGACGGACCAACTATGGCTACACCTTC. Translating gives CASSIRGRTNYGYTF.

The gene calls are TRBV5-5 and TRBJ2-7; 9 bases agree with TRBD1. In germline, CDR1 is SGHKS, CDR2 YYEKEE (reference sequence). Unmatched junction bases numbered 4, after V lost 3 bases and J lost 6 bases. This CDR3 has 13 residues. CDR3 sequence (DNA): TGTGCCAGCAGCTCAGGGACAGGGACCGAGCAGTACTTC. Residues: CASSSGTGTEQYF.

This rearrangement joins TRBV7-2 to TRBJ1-5; D is undetermined. The V gene lost 1 base and the J gene lost 0 bases, with 7 bases spanning the gap. Germline values: CDR1 SGHTA, CDR2 FQGNSA. The CDR3 is 15 residues long. CDR3 sequence (DNA): TGTGCCAGCAGCTTAGAAGGAGATAGCAATCAGCCCCAGCATTTT. Its translation is CASSLEGDSNQPQHF.